Here is one TCR delta chain with its context. One junction end disagrees with the germline gene, perhaps due to a read error. TCRdb re-analyzed the RT-PCR reads via CATT. The sample records 2,000 to 3,000 delta-chain clones, less than 30% being singletons. The data stem from a study of gamma-delta T cells after stem cell transplantation. Germline values: CDR1 GEAIGNYY, CDR2 EKD. The CDR3 has 18 amino acids. This sequence joins TRDV2 and TRDJ3; D possibly uses TRDD1 or TRDD3 (5 bases each). This sequence was found in a human donor. It is not recorded whose cells these are; they may come from a transplant donor. The sequencing input was gamma-delta T cells. The CDR3 nucleotides are TGTGCCTGTGACGAAATGGGGACAAGCTCCTGGGACACCCGACATATGTTTTTC. Amino acids: CACDEMGTSSWDTRHMFF.